This TCR beta chain was observed in a study of T cells in Graves' hyperthyroidism and ophthalmopathy (dated by TCRdb to between 2017 and 2020). As for the study more broadly: Peripheral blood was sampled at the time of initial diagnosis, prior to any treatment. A discovery cohort of around 98 patients, approximately 45 with Graves' ophthalmopathy and about 58 with stable Graves' hyperthyroidism, was used to find distinguishing TCR V-J signatures. An independent validation cohort of about 19 hyperthyroidism patients and about 16 patients who later progressed to ophthalmopathy tested prospective prediction of ophthalmopathy. The approximately 98 discovery patients were randomly divided into training and test sets at a 7:3 ratio. The study also compared thyroid tissue and blood T-cell repertoires from 5 to 7 Graves' hyperthyroidism patients. After blood sampling, hyperthyroidism patients were treated with methimazole at a starting dose of 30 mg daily, and ophthalmopathy patients were treated with high-dose intravenous methylprednisolone. The paper reports TCR Vbeta CDR3 sequencing of some 140 peripheral blood samples: around 41 ophthalmopathy, about 75 hyperthyroidism and roughly 17 progressor patients. Study-level results and caveats: A model built on a 13 V-J signature distinguished ophthalmopathy from stable hyperthyroidism, reaching 85% to 90% sensitivity and 81.08% specificity in cross-validation and 80%/75% in testing. No statistical method was used to set the sample size in advance, and investigators knew the group allocation. Blood samples also contained most of the expanded thyroid clonotypes (frequency above 0.001), which suggests that blood repertoires may reflect thyroid immune responses. In validation, the model predicted progression to ophthalmopathy with roughly 66% sensitivity and approximately 72% specificity, a median of about six months before onset.

Measured from the cysteine to the phenylalanine, the CDR3 is 13 residues long. Of the read, only the CDR3 DNA is kept; its 39 bases are in frame from base 1. V is clipped by 4 bases and J by 10 bases, and the sequence between their germline boundaries is 15 bases long. For CDR1 and CDR2, the germline V gene lists KGHDR and SFDVKD. Stable Graves' hyperthyroidism was defined as the absence of progression to ophthalmopathy over 18 months of follow-up. The hyperthyroidism patients were between 18 and 65 years old and newly diagnosed, with a disease duration of less than 2 months. The study excluded patients with uncontrolled infections, other autoimmune diseases, pregnancy or lactation. Diagnoses were based on clinical symptoms, serum thyroxine and TRAb, thyroid ultrasound and orbital computed tomography. PBMCs were separated from 8 to 10 ml of fresh peripheral blood using Ficoll-Paque density gradient centrifugation. Trizol reagent was used to extract total RNA, and RNA quality was then checked on an Agilent 2100 Bioanalyzer.

Amplification of TCR beta CDR3 regions was carried out from RNA transcripts. The TCR CDR3 was subjected to a first round of RT-PCR using the HTBI primer set and the Qiagen OneStep RT-PCR kit. Libraries were constructed in a second round of multiplex PCR, after which size selection and purification were carried out. Paired-end sequencing of the libraries was performed with 100 bp reads on an Illumina HiSeq2000. The study's processing was this. SOAPnuke was used to process the raw data, with reads discarded if the reads contained adapters or uncalled bases, had a mean Phred below 15, or lacked an exact constant-primer or identifier match. High-quality paired reads were merged with COPE v1.2.5, and unique nucleotide sequences were defined as clonotypes. Clonotypes were aligned to IMGT TRBV, TRBD and TRBJ reference segments using MiTCR v1.1. The analysis was restricted to V-J combinations with a frequency above 0.0001, which together covered about 99% of the repertoires. A TCS score was defined as the ratio of F50 (clonal expansion) to E x V (chaos), with BLOSUM62-based TCRdist applied between CDR3 peptides within each V-J. Welch's t-statistics and random forest reduced roughly 530 V-J features to some 14, which were used in a naive Bayes classifier (R e1071). TCRdb trimmed public reads at Q25 via fastp, called clones via MiXCR and kept in-frame beta chains. Each entry is one CDR3 protein sequence, shown with its most common DNA and genes. None of the V and J calls come from the authors' own analysis; TCRdb made them. In this sample the table shows a few hundred thousand distinct CDR3 sequences, less than 25% of which occur a single time. 26% of the sample is held by the ten biggest clonotypes.

This clonotype was seen many times. Its cognate antigen has yet to be identified. Nothing much larger sits one base from this clone, and base qualities are not available. The chain is encoded by TRBV24-1 joined to TRBJ1-1; perhaps TRBD1 is the D gene, with 6 bases matching. Sample: blood. This TCR was sampled from a man between 18 and 35 years old with Graves' hyperthyroidism. The CDR3 region reads CATSDLQGGGAFF. The bases are TGTGCCACCAGTGACCTACAGGGAGGCGGAGCTTTCTTT.